A selection of T cell receptor beta chains follows, all from one sample in a study of blood T cell repertoires in COVID-19. Sequencing was performed with immunoSEQ multiplex PCR; in TCRdb, only in-frame clones are kept and a portion is missing. This table has around 30,000 clones, more than 75% appearing once. The sample taken for sequencing was peripheral blood. All receptors derive from a man aged 55 to 70 with active COVID-19. Each CDR3 is given with its conserved first and last residue. The D gene is left open where the match is weak. Size values are once, few and many counts, or a class for expanded clones, and some rows have none.

length	J	D	V	size	CDR3	DNA
15	TRBJ2-1	TRBD2	TRBV5-1	.	CASSYETSGDWEQFF	TGCGCCAGCAGCTACGAGACTAGCGGGGATTGGGAGCAGTTCTTC
15	TRBJ1-1	.	TRBV6-5	few	CASRPQRGMNTEAFF	TGTGCCAGCAGGCCACAGCGGGGGATGAACACTGAAGCTTTCTTT
18	TRBJ2-1	TRBD2	TRBV9	.	CASSLGLAGTSPYNEQFF	TGTGCCAGCAGCTTGGGACTAGCGGGAACCTCCCCCTACAATGAGCAGTTCTTC
14	TRBJ1-1	.	TRBV29-1	.	CSVDRGSHYTEAFF	TGCAGCGTTGATCGCGGGTCCCATTACACTGAAGCTTTCTTT
13	TRBJ1-5	.	TRBV9	.	CASSGTGNQPQHF	TGTGCCAGCAGCGGAACAGGTAATCAGCCCCAGCATTTT
12	TRBJ1-1	.	TRBV2	once	CAEGDRYTEAFF	TGTGCTGAGGGGGATAGGTACACTGAAGCTTTCTTT
15	TRBJ2-3	.	TRBV29-1	.	CSVEGSYVPTDTQYF	TGCAGCGTTGAGGGCTCGTACGTCCCCACAGATACGCAGTATTTT
15	TRBJ2-5	.	TRBV14	.	CASSQVGGRRETQYF	TGTGCCAGCAGCCAAGTCGGAGGGCGTCGGGAGACCCAGTACTTC
16	TRBJ1-3	TRBD1	TRBV29-1	.	CSVEDGTGGSGNTIYF	TGCAGCGTTGAAGATGGGACAGGTGGTTCTGGAAACACCATATATTTT
15	TRBJ1-2	.	TRBV5-4	.	CASSITGDVVGGYTF	TGTGCCAGCAGCATTACAGGAGATGTGGTTGGTGGCTACACCTTC
14	TRBJ1-1	.	TRBV19	.	CASRVQGTNTEAFF	TGTGCCAGTAGAGTCCAGGGGACGAACACTGAAGCTTTCTTT
13	TRBJ2-3	.	TRBV12-3/TRBV12-4	.	CASSLARGDTQYF	TGTGCCAGCAGTTTAGCGCGGGGAGATACGCAGTATTTT
15	TRBJ1-2	.	TRBV19	.	CASSPPGGTNYGYTF	TGTGCCAGTAGCCCCCCCGGGGGAACTAACTATGGCTACACCTTC
14	TRBJ2-1	.	TRBV19	.	CASTPDWTVDEQFF	TGTGCCAGTACCCCGGACTGGACTGTGGATGAGCAGTTCTTC
15	TRBJ2-3	TRBD2	TRBV5-1	.	CASSPSGSLTDTQYF	TGCGCCAGCAGCCCAAGCGGGAGTTTGACAGATACGCAGTATTTT
14	TRBJ2-7	TRBD1	TRBV6-5	.	CASSYWTGESEQYF	TGTGCCAGCAGTTATTGGACAGGAGAATCCGAGCAGTACTTC
14	TRBJ1-5	.	TRBV19	.	CASTLGRVGQPQHF	TGTGCCAGTACCCTGGGCAGGGTGGGCCAGCCCCAGCATTTT
14	TRBJ1-4	.	TRBV5-1	.	CASSTGTSNEKLFF	TGCGCCAGCAGCACCGGGACTTCTAATGAAAAACTGTTTTTT
14	TRBJ2-5	TRBD1	TRBV5-5	.	CASNLQGADETQYF	TGTGCCAGCAACCTACAGGGGGCGGACGAGACCCAGTACTTC
15	TRBJ1-4	TRBD1	TRBV10-3	.	CAISRTGASNEKLFF	TGTGCCATCAGCCGGACAGGGGCGTCGAATGAAAAACTGTTTTTT
12	TRBJ1-2	.	TRBV11-1	once	CASSYSGYGYTF	TGTGCCAGCAGCTACTCCGGCTATGGCTACACCTTC
15	TRBJ2-2	TRBD2	TRBV5-4	.	CASSPGGGTTGELFF	TGTGCCAGCAGCCCCGGGGGGGGTACCACCGGGGAGCTGTTTTTT
15	TRBJ2-5	TRBD2	TRBV7-9	.	CASSLVSGGSETQYF	TGTGCCAGCAGCTTAGTGTCGGGCGGGAGTGAGACCCAGTACTTC
17	TRBJ2-3	TRBD2	TRBV5-4	.	CASSLEISGGGTDTQYF	TGTGCCAGCAGCTTGGAAATTAGCGGGGGGGGCACAGATACGCAGTATTTT
13	TRBJ2-3	TRBD1	TRBV6-5	.	CASGDRGWDTQYF	TGTGCCAGCGGGGACAGGGGATGGGATACGCAGTATTTT
14	TRBJ2-7	TRBD1	TRBV29-1	once	CSVETGGAGYEQYF	TGCAGCGTTGAAACAGGGGGCGCGGGCTACGAGCAGTACTTC
11	TRBJ1-1	TRBD1	TRBV6-5	.	CASRQGTEAFF	TGTGCCAGCAGACAGGGGACTGAAGCTTTCTTT
18	TRBJ2-3	TRBD2	TRBV2	.	CASSERGGTSGSTDTQYF	TGTGCCAGCAGTGAACGGGGGGGGACTAGCGGGAGCACAGATACGCAGTATTTT
14	TRBJ2-5	TRBD1	TRBV5-8	.	CASSWTGGLETQYF	TGTGCCAGCAGCTGGACAGGGGGCCTAGAGACCCAGTACTTC
15	TRBJ1-6	TRBD1	TRBV7-9	.	CASSSWTGGDSPLHF	TGTGCCAGCAGCTCTTGGACAGGGGGGGATTCACCCCTCCACTTT
16	TRBJ2-7	TRBD2	TRBV6-5	.	CASSYSGTSGGYEQYF	TGTGCCAGCAGTTACTCCGGGACTAGCGGGGGGTACGAGCAGTACTTC
14	TRBJ2-1	TRBD1	TRBV27	.	CASGARGPYNEQFF	TGTGCCAGCGGGGCCAGGGGGCCCTACAATGAGCAGTTCTTC
16	TRBJ1-3	TRBD1	TRBV5-5	few	CASSLGTGERGNTIYF	TGTGCCAGCAGCTTGGGGACAGGGGAGCGCGGAAACACCATATATTTT
11	TRBJ2-1	TRBD2	TRBV20-1	.	CSTSAGTSQFF	TGCAGTACTTCCGCCGGGACTAGCCAATTCTTC
14	TRBJ1-6	.	TRBV20-1	.	CSASSDSLNSPLHF	TGCAGTGCTAGTTCTGACTCGTTGAATTCACCCCTCCACTTT
15	TRBJ2-3	.	TRBV18	.	CASSPRGQSTDTQYF	TGTGCCAGCTCACCAAGAGGACAGTCCACAGATACGCAGTATTTT
14	TRBJ1-1	.	TRBV7-2	.	CASSSQRGNTEAFF	TGTGCCAGCAGCTCGCAAAGGGGAAACACTGAAGCTTTCTTT
14	TRBJ1-3	.	TRBV25-1	.	CASSDFDRGNTIYF	TGTGCCAGCAGTGATTTCGACAGGGGAAACACCATATATTTT
15	TRBJ2-2	.	TRBV5-5	.	CASSLVAPNTGELFF	TGTGCCAGCAGCTTGGTGGCCCCAAACACCGGGGAGCTGTTTTTT
17	TRBJ2-1	.	TRBV5-4	.	CASSLGPGSSSYNEQFF	TGTGCCAGCAGCTTGGGCCCAGGGTCAAGCTCCTACAATGAGCAGTTCTTC
16	TRBJ2-3	TRBD2	TRBV7-2	.	CASSKRPGLAGDTQYF	TGTGCCAGCAGCAAGAGACCGGGACTAGCGGGTGATACGCAGTATTTT
16	TRBJ2-1	TRBD1	TRBV6-2/TRBV6-3	few	CASSYGGTGALAEQFF	TGTGCCAGCAGTTACGGAGGAACAGGGGCGCTTGCGGAGCAGTTCTTC
14	TRBJ1-2	TRBD1	TRBV5-1	.	CASSHEGQVYGYTF	TGCGCCAGCAGCCATGAGGGACAGGTTTATGGCTACACCTTC
14	TRBJ2-7	TRBD2	TRBV7-2	.	CASSFQRERGEQYF	TGTGCCAGCAGCTTCCAGCGGGAGAGGGGCGAGCAGTACTTC
14	TRBJ1-6	.	TRBV11-2	.	CASSLDSGLSPLHF	TGTGCCAGCAGCTTAGACTCAGGATTGTCACCCCTCCACTTT
15	TRBJ2-7	TRBD2	TRBV6-5	.	CASSSPAGISYEQYF	TGTGCCAGCAGTTCCCCAGCGGGGATCTCCTACGAGCAGTACTTC
14	TRBJ1-2	.	TRBV7-2	.	CASSLGNTGNGYTF	TGTGCCAGCAGCTTAGGCAACACAGGCAATGGCTACACCTTC